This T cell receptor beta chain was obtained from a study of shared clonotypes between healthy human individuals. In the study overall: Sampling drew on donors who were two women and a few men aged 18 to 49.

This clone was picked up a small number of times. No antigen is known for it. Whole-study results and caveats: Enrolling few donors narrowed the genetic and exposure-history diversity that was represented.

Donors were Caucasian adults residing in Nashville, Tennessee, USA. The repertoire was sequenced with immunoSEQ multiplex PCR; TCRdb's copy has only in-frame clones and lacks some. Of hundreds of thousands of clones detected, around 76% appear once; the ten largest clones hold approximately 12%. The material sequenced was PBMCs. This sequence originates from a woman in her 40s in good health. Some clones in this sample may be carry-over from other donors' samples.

DNA for the CDR3: TGTGCCACCAGCAGAGATAGGACGGTGGGGGAAGAGACCCAGTACTTC. Protein product: CATSRDRTVGEETQYF. The chain combines TRBV15 with TRBJ2-5, with D perhaps given as TRBD1 or TRBD2 (5 bases each). Germline-derived CDR1 and CDR2 are LNHNV and YYDKDF (reference sequence). The CDR3 loop spans 16 amino acids. Trimming left V 0 bases short and J 3 bases short, with 14 bases between.